These 10 T cell receptor beta chains came from one sample sequenced in a study of T cell repertoires in cytomegalovirus infection. These receptors have no known antigen. One entry per CDR3 protein, called by TCRdb with MiXCR from the reads. Of roughly 920,000 distinct CDR3 sequences in the sample, more than 25% are singletons; the top ten hold roughly 13%. The sample here was cultured CD8+ T cells from PBMCs, taken from culture after CMV antigen stimulation. The receptors come from a human donor in good health (CMV status not recorded). Some clones in this sample may be carry-over from other donors' samples.

This clonotype was seen a single time. J is TRBJ2-5 and V is TRBV29-1; either TRBD1 or TRBD2 may fit D (5 bases each). The ends were cut back, 6 bases at V and 3 bases at J, with 26 bases in the middle. The CDR3 has 17 residues. Germline CDR1 SQVTM, CDR2 ANQGSEA. The CDR3 DNA sequence: TGCAGCGTGGATAAGGCAGGGTTGGGGCTCGGGGAAGAGACCCAGTACTTC. Translation: CSVDKAGLGLGEETQYF.

This clonotype was counted ten times or more. V and J are TRBV7-3 and TRBJ2-2, with TRBD1 matching 8 bases. V shed 0 bases, J shed 1 base, and the junction held 1 base outside the gene matches. The germline gives CDR1 SGHTA, CDR2 FQGTGA. CDR3 length equals 16 residues. CDR3 sequence (DNA): TGTGCCAGCAGCTTAACGGACAGGGAGAACACCGGGGAGCTGTTTTTT. Its protein is CASSLTDRENTGELFF.

The J gene is TRBJ1-6, the V gene TRBV25-1, with a possible D match to TRBD1 (6 bases). Germline V lookup: CDR1 MGHDK, CDR2 SYGVNS. Deletions cut 1 base from V and 7 bases from J, with 11 bases between. This CDR3 is 15 amino acids long. The CDR3 loop reads CASSESGGWNSPLHF. CDR3 nucleotides: TGTGCCAGCAGTGAATCTGGGGGCTGGAATTCACCCCTCCACTTT. Variable domain in full (rest from reference TRBV25-1 and TRBJ1-6): EADIYQTPRYLVIGTGKKITLECSQTMGHDKMYWYQQDPGMELHLIHYSYGVNSTEKGDLSSESTVSRIRTEHFPLTLESARPSHTSQYLCASSESGGWNSPLHFGNGTRLTVT.

With regard to this clonotype: A read error may explain this, as a much larger clone is one base away. The chain employs TRBV7-8 and TRBJ1-1, with TRBD1 as a possible D gene (5 bases). CDR3 length equals 14 residues. The germline V gene encodes CDR1 SGHVS and CDR2 FQNEAQ. V was clipped by 2 bases and J by 4 bases, with 11 bases between them. CDR3 residues: CASSLQGVSTEAFF. The CDR3 DNA reads as TGTGCCAGCAGCTTACAGGGCGTTAGCACTGAAGCTTTCTTT.

There are a few counts of this clonotype. The rearrangement uses TRBV7-9 and TRBJ1-4; no clear D. CDR3 length: 14 amino acids. CDR1 is SEHNR, CDR2 FQNEAQ, per germline (reference sequence). Trimming removed 1 base from V and 8 bases from J, with 11 bases in between. The CDR3: CASSLVAAGEKLFF. CDR3 bases: TGTGCCAGCAGCTTAGTGGCAGCCGGGGAAAAACTGTTTTTT.

The gene calls are TRBV13 and TRBJ1-5; D call uncertain. V was trimmed by 0 bases and J by 1 base, leaving 10 bases between them. The CDR3 is made up of 16 amino acids. CDR1 and CDR2 (germline): PRHDT, FYEKMQ (reference sequence). CDR3 nucleotide sequence: TGTGCCAGCAGCTTAGGCCTCACGGGGAGCAATCAGCCCCAGCATTTT. It codes for CASSLGLTGSNQPQHF.

This clonotype was seen ten or more times. This rearrangement joins TRBV7-2 to TRBJ1-2; the D gene is possibly TRBD1 (5 bases). The CDR3 extends over 15 amino acids. Germline values: CDR1 SGHTA, CDR2 FQGNSA. Between the trimmed V and J ends, which lost 2 bases and 4 bases, there was a span of 14 bases. The CDR3 here is CASSLLIAGTYGYTF. CDR3 sequence (DNA): TGTGCCAGCAGCTTATTGATCGCGGGGACCTATGGCTACACCTTC.

This clonotype was observed many times. This chain links TRBV7-8 with TRBJ1-1, with TRBD1 matching over 7 bases. CDR1 is SGHVS, CDR2 FQNEAQ, per germline. Trimming removed 4 bases from V and 5 bases from J; junction bases left unmatched: 7. The CDR3 is 14 residues long. DNA of the CDR3: TGTGCCAGCAGCTACGACAGGGTAAGAACTGAAGCTTTCTTT. Its translation is CASSYDRVRTEAFF.

This chain joins TRBV24-1 and TRBJ2-3; TRBD1 agrees at 10 bases. The CDR3 has 15 residues. V dropped 7 bases and J dropped 5; count of bases not matched to a gene: 8. Looked up from germline, CDR1 is KGHDR and CDR2 is SFDVKD. The CDR3 region is CATSFWGQGKDTQYF. CDR3 nucleotide sequence: TGTGCCACCAGCTTTTGGGGACAGGGGAAAGATACGCAGTATTTT.

This clonotype turned up a few times. The rearrangement uses TRBV6-1 and TRBJ1-2; perhaps TRBD1 as D (5 bases). V was pared by 6 bases and J by 8 bases, with 13 bases between. The CDR3 loop spans 12 amino acids. Per the germline V gene, CDR1 is MNHNS and CDR2 is SASEGT. CDR3 in amino acids: CASSERGEGYTF. In nucleotides, the CDR3 is TGTGCCAGCAGCGAAAGAGGGGAAGGCTACACCTTC.